The 6 T cell receptor beta chains in this list originate from one sample, sequenced in a study of blood T cell repertoires in COVID-19 (dated by TCRdb to 2018 to 2021). The library relied on the immunoSEQ multiplex PCR assay. The table was pulled from immuneACCESS by TCRdb, which kept in-frame rearrangements only. Such tables lose some clones; where checked, under half of the loss comes from unresolved V genes, and the rest has no known cause. The sample table holds nearly 250,000 clones, of which roughly 85% were seen once. The leading ten clones occupy approximately 8.6% of the sample. Sample: PBMCs or T cells enriched from blood (not recorded which). The origin of the receptors is a woman aged 50 to 60 with acute COVID-19.

This clone was observed once. The chain is built from TRBV30 and TRBJ1-2; D is undetermined. Trimming left V 2 bases short and J 7 bases short, with 11 bases between. The CDR3 sequence is 12 residues long. Germline loops: CDR1 GTSNPN, CDR2 SVGIG (reference sequence). CDR3 DNA: TGTGCCTGGAGTCCTCCCCGGGGTGGCTACACCTTC. It codes for CAWSPPRGGYTF.

The chain employs TRBV6-1 and TRBJ1-4; 8 bases match TRBD1. Trimming cost V 4 bases and J 5 bases; bases outside gene matches: 9. Per germline, CDR1 MNHNS and CDR2 SASEGT. The CDR3 has 16 residues. CDR3 sequence (DNA): TGTGCCAGCAGTGCGGACAGGGTGGGTGGCAATGAAAAACTGTTTTTT. Translated: CASSADRVGGNEKLFF.

The V and J genes are TRBV7-2 and TRBJ1-4; tentatively, D is TRBD1 (5 bases). The germline gives CDR1 SGHTA, CDR2 FQGNSA. V was pared by 2 bases and J by 7 bases, with 17 bases between. The CDR3 is 16 amino acids. In DNA, the CDR3 is TGTGCCAGCAGCTTAAGGGGTAATGACAAGGGTGAAAAACTGTTTTTT. It specifies CASSLRGNDKGEKLFF.

The gene calls are TRBV10-2 and TRBJ2-2; 12 bases fit TRBD2. This CDR3 has 15 amino acids. V was clipped by 8 bases and J by 7 bases; unmatched bases: 8. Germline V gene sequence: CDR1 WSHSY, CDR2 SAAADI. CDR3 nucleotide sequence: TGCGCCAGCCGGTCTAGCGGGGGGGAAGGCGGGGAGCTGTTTTTT. Residues: CASRSSGGEGGELFF.

The chain couples TRBV3-1 (or the pseudogene TRBV3-2) to TRBJ2-7; D unresolved. V lost 4 bases and J 5 bases, leaving 6 bases between the germline ends. CDR3 length: 11 residues. Per germline, CDR1 LGHDT and CDR2 YNNKEL (reference sequence). The DNA of the CDR3 is TGTGCCAGCAGCCTCTTCGACGAGCAGTACTTC. Protein product: CASSLFDEQYF.

The sample holds one count of this clone. V gene TRBV6-2 or TRBV6-3 combines with J gene TRBJ1-2; D ambiguous. The germline gives CDR1 MNHEY, CDR2 SVGEGT. The CDR3 is made up of 11 amino acids. V lost 2 bases to trimming and J lost 9 bases, with 7 bases between them. CDR3 in DNA: TGTGCCAGCAGTTACCAGCGTCGCTACACCTTC. Amino acids: CASSYQRRYTF.